This T cell receptor (beta chain) appears in the sequencing data of a study of beta chain features in type 1 diabetes. V was shortened by 0 bases and J by 4 bases, with 10 bases between the two germline ends. Germline assignment: CDR1 SGHNT and CDR2 YYREEE (reference sequence). CDR3 length: 14 amino acids. Reverse transcribing all isolated RNA meant expressed TCRB transcripts were sequenced. Using immunoSEQ multiplex PCR, the repertoire was profiled, and TCRdb retains in-frame clones only, with some absent. Of about 320,000 clones listed, 13% to 15% are singletons. Only one heparinised blood draw was taken per donor, and its volume averaged approximately 0.11 L. This clone came up a few times. Its antigen is not known. Points from the study as a whole: Cells with high TCR expression could be over-represented by cDNA sequencing. Type 1 diabetes patients showed a moderate but significant shortening of TCRB CDR3s in all four CD4+ subsets. Lower insertion and higher deletion counts appeared at VDJ junctions in type 1 diabetes patients.

Sequencing was performed on central memory CD4+ T cells from blood. This TCR derives from a man aged 30 to 39 in good health. This chain joins TRBV5-4 and TRBJ1-2; a weak D match, TRBD1 (6 bases). The CDR3 sequence: CASSLGQGFYGYTF. CDR3 DNA sequence: TGTGCCAGCAGCTTGGGCCAGGGGTTCTATGGCTACACCTTC.